This T cell receptor (beta chain) derives from a study of cytomegalovirus exposure and HLA in healthy donors. This clone was seen more than once but under ten times. The PCR had 60 Vbeta and 13 Jbeta primers. Clones were read by immunoSEQ multiplex PCR, and TCRdb kept only the in-frame ones, dropping some. The table lists about 160,000 clones, about 70% of them singletons. Looked up from germline, CDR1 is KGHSH and CDR2 is LQKENI. The CDR3 spans 14 residues. The ends were cut back, 2 bases at V and 4 bases at J, with 9 bases in the middle. This TCR derives from a woman aged 18-29 years in good health and CMV-seropositive. The chain carries TRBV18 and TRBJ1-5; the D gene is possibly TRBD1 (6 bases). Material: PBMCs. For the CDR3, the DNA is TGTGCCAGCTCACCAAGGGACACAAATCAGCCCCAGCATTTT. Translating gives CASSPRDTNQPQHF.